What follows are 24 T cell receptor beta chains derived from one specimen sequenced in a study of shared clonotypes between healthy human individuals. Clones were sequenced by immunoSEQ multiplex PCR, and TCRdb holds only the in-frame ones, with some missing. The sample contains nearly 2 million clones, 85% to 95% of which appear only once. Cells designated naive CD8 were CD45RO-negative and were positively selected for CCR7, with terminally differentiated effector memory CD45RA+ cells excluded. The source material was naive CD8+ T cells sorted from blood. These receptor sequences come from a man younger than 35 in good health.

This chain uses TRBV27 with TRBJ2-7; D remains ambiguous. The CDR3 loop spans 14 amino acids. In germline, CDR1 is MNHEY, CDR2 SMNVEV (reference sequence). The V and J ends lost 5 bases and 2 bases respectively, with 13 bases between them. In DNA, the CDR3 is TGTGCCAGCAGTCAAACCACGGGCCCCTACGAGCAGTACTTC. It translates to CASSQTTGPYEQYF.

A note on this clone: The same CDR3 arises from other DNA sequences in this sample as well. V usage is TRBV29-1 and J usage is TRBJ2-7; D unclear. CDR3 length: 11 residues. Trimming removed 4 bases from V and 1 base from J, with 5 bases in between. Looked up from germline, CDR1 is SQVTM and CDR2 is ANQGSEA. The CDR3 DNA follows: TGCAGCGTTGGGGGATCCTACGAGCAGTACTTC. Amino acids: CSVGGSYEQYF.

The chain couples TRBV30 to TRBJ2-7; D may be TRBD1 (5 bases). V was clipped by 5 bases and J by 0 bases, with 11 bases between them. The CDR3 has 13 residues. Germline-derived CDR1 and CDR2 are GTSNPN and SVGIG (reference sequence). CDR3: CAWGAGHSYEQYF. CDR3 in DNA: TGTGCCTGGGGGGCAGGGCACTCCTACGAGCAGTACTTC.

The chain has TRBV10-2 and TRBJ1-6; D is unclear. Germline loops: CDR1 WSHSY, CDR2 SAAADI. V shed 1 base and J shed 0 bases, with 7 bases lying between them. The CDR3 is made up of 16 amino acids. The CDR3 loop reads CASSELYSSYNSPLHF. The CDR3 DNA is TGCGCCAGCAGTGAGTTGTACAGCTCCTATAATTCACCCCTCCACTTT.

This clone was picked up a small number of times. This specimen includes other DNA sequences encoding the same CDR3. The J gene is TRBJ2-7, the V gene TRBV28, with D hard to call. Looked up from germline, CDR1 is MDHEN and CDR2 is SYDVKM. V dropped 2 bases and J dropped 0 bases, with 2 bases sitting between them. This CDR3 is built from 12 residues. This chain's CDR3 is CASSLGSYEQYF. The CDR3 nucleotides read TGTGCCAGCAGTTTAGGCTCCTACGAGCAGTACTTC.

The rearrangement joins TRBV9 to TRBJ2-1; 8 bases fit TRBD2. J was trimmed by 4 bases and V by 0 bases; bases with no gene match: 3. CDR1 is SGDLS and CDR2 is YYNGEE in the germline V gene. The CDR3 spans 15 residues. The CDR3 spells CASSVVGGGYNEQFF. The DNA for the CDR3 is TGTGCCAGCAGCGTAGTTGGCGGGGGGTACAATGAGCAGTTCTTC.

This rearrangement joins TRBV5-6 to TRBJ2-5; possibly TRBD1 for D (8 bases). Trimming took off 1 base at V and 11 bases at J, with 18 bases between the two ends. This CDR3 has 14 residues. In germline, CDR1 is SGHDT, CDR2 YYEEEE. DNA of the CDR3: TGTGCCAGCAGCTTGCAGGGGGCGACGCGGGAGCAGTACTTC. Protein sequence: CASSLQGATREQYF.

V and J are TRBV28 and TRBJ1-2, with 7 bases that match TRBD1. The CDR3 contains 17 residues. Trimming cost V 4 bases and J 7 bases; bases outside gene matches: 18. From germline, CDR1 is MDHEN and CDR2 SYDVKM. This CDR3 is CASSSTIYTGEGGGYTF. CDR3 sequence (DNA): TGTGCCAGCAGTTCAACCATCTATACAGGGGAGGGGGGTGGCTACACCTTC.

As DNA, the CDR3 is TGTGCCAGCAGCAAGACAGGGGGAAACACCGGGGAGCTGTTTTTT. Its protein product is CASSKTGGNTGELFF. The chain employs TRBV5-6 and TRBJ2-2; 9 nucleotides line up with TRBD1. The length of the CDR3 is 15 residues. With V trimmed by 4 bases and J by 2 bases, 3 bases remained unmatched. Per germline, CDR1 SGHDT and CDR2 YYEEEE.

J is TRBJ2-7 and V is TRBV7-6, with TRBD1 matching over 7 bases. V shed 3 bases, J shed 0 bases, and the junction held 5 bases outside the gene matches. Germline CDR1 is SGHVS and CDR2 is FNYEAQ. The CDR3 spans 15 residues. The CDR3 loop reads CASSFGDSPSYEQYF. CDR3 sequence (DNA): TGTGCCAGCAGCTTCGGGGACAGTCCCTCCTACGAGCAGTACTTC.

Turning to this clone: Other nucleotide sequences from this sample produce the same CDR3. This sequence joins TRBV11-2 and TRBJ1-3; D is undetermined. The V and J ends lost 0 bases and 0 bases respectively, with 6 bases between them. Germline lookup yields CDR1 SGHAT and CDR2 FQNNGV. The CDR3 sequence is 15 residues long. The CDR3 region has the DNA TGTGCCAGCAGCTTAGATAGGAGCTCTGGAAACACCATATATTTT. Its translation: CASSLDRSSGNTIYF.

Turning to this clone: The sample carries other DNA sequences with the same CDR3. This chain joins TRBV4-1 and TRBJ2-5, with D uncertain. V lost 0 bases, J lost 5 bases, and 7 bases lay in between. CDR1 is MGHRA and CDR2 is YSYEKL in the germline V gene. CDR3 length: 13 residues. This chain's CDR3 is CASSQDGEETQYF. CDR3 DNA sequence: TGCGCCAGCAGCCAAGATGGAGAGGAGACCCAGTACTTC.

V and J are TRBV5-4 and TRBJ2-7; TRBD2 matches at 16 bases. The V segment lost 0 bases and the J segment 13 bases; nucleotides outside the gene matches: 7. Germline V lookup: CDR1 SGHNT, CDR2 YYREEE (reference sequence). The CDR3 consists of 15 residues. The CDR3 is CASSLGVGTSGRVYF. As DNA, the CDR3 is TGTGCCAGCAGCTTGGGGGTCGGGACTAGCGGGAGGGTTTACTTC.

Note on this clone: Other DNA sequences in this specimen translate into the identical CDR3. The rearrangement uses TRBV15 and TRBJ1-3; 7 bases fit TRBD1. The CDR3 length is 14 residues. Losses at the gene ends were 3 bases for V and 4 bases for J; bases not matched to a gene: 3. The germline gives CDR1 LNHNV, CDR2 YYDKDF (reference sequence). CDR3 sequence reads: CATSSRGSGNTIYF. The CDR3 coding sequence is TGTGCCACCAGCAGCAGGGGGTCCGGAAACACCATATATTTT. The complete variable domain, with remaining parts taken from reference TRBV15 and TRBJ1-3, reads DAMVIQNPRYQVTQFGKPVTLSCSQTLNHNVMYWYQQKSSQAPKLLFHYYDKDFNNEADTPDNFQSRRPNTSFCFLDIRSPGLGDTAMYLCATSSRGSGNTIYFGEGSWLTVV.

V and J are TRBV6-1 and TRBJ1-3, with TRBD1 as a possible D gene (6 bases). CDR1 and CDR2 (germline): MNHNS, SASEGT. Trimming cost V 10 bases and J 0 bases, with 13 bases left between them. The CDR3 loop spans 14 amino acids. CDR3 region: CAILDRPSGNTIYF. In nucleotides, the CDR3 is TGTGCCATACTAGACAGGCCCTCTGGAAACACCATATATTTT.

V gene TRBV29-1 combines with J gene TRBJ1-2, with TRBD1 identical over 7 bases. In germline, CDR1 is SQVTM, CDR2 ANQGSEA. With 8 bases clipped from V and 8 bases from J, the junction kept 8 bases outside the gene matches. The CDR3 runs to 11 residues. The DNA for the CDR3 is TGCAGCTCCACGACAGGGTCCGGCTACACCTTC. It codes for CSSTTGSGYTF.

The V gene is TRBV7-9, the J gene TRBJ1-1; D not certain. V lost 3 bases and J 4 bases, leaving 15 bases between the germline ends. The CDR3 spans 15 residues. The germline CDR1 and CDR2 sequences are SEHNR and FQNEAQ (reference sequence). This CDR3 reads CASSFPEGLVTEAFF. The CDR3 nucleotides read TGTGCCAGCAGCTTTCCCGAGGGTTTGGTCACTGAAGCTTTCTTT.

The chain links TRBV29-1 to TRBJ2-7, with TRBD1 matching 9 bases. V lost 5 bases, J lost 6 bases, and 8 bases stayed unmatched. Germline values: CDR1 SQVTM, CDR2 ANQGSEA. The CDR3 is 13 residues long. In DNA form, the CDR3 reads TGCAGCGTTCAAGGGACAGGGATCGGCGAGCAGTACTTC. Its protein is CSVQGTGIGEQYF.

The chain is built from TRBV7-9 and TRBJ1-1; possible D gene TRBD1, 5 bases. This CDR3 region has 15 residues. With 7 bases removed from V and 1 base from J, the gap between germline ends came to 16 bases. CDR1 is SEHNR, CDR2 FQNEAQ, per germline (reference sequence). CDR3 in amino acids: CASTHVRGKNTEAFF. As DNA, the CDR3 is TGTGCCAGCACCCACGTGAGGGGCAAGAACACTGAAGCTTTCTTT.

The chain uses TRBV6-6 and TRBJ2-3; D remains unclear. This CDR3 comprises 15 residues. Germline assignment: CDR1 MNHNY and CDR2 SVGAGI (reference sequence). The V end lost 2 bases, the J end lost 0 bases, and 9 bases lay between the germline ends. The CDR3 nucleotides are TGTGCCAGCAGTTACGGCACCGCTAGCACAGATACGCAGTATTTT. It is translated as CASSYGTASTDTQYF.

V is TRBV5-1 and J is TRBJ2-7; D gene unclear. V lost 4 bases to trimming and J lost 3 bases, with 11 bases between them. The CDR3 sequence is 13 residues long. Per germline, CDR1 SGHRS and CDR2 YFSETQ. CDR3 DNA sequence: TGCGCCAGCAGCCCCCGTGGTCGCTACGAGCAGTACTTC. The encoded protein is CASSPRGRYEQYF.

The table lists this clone with a count of one. The chain has TRBV30 and TRBJ2-7; D is ambiguous. V lost 2 bases to trimming and J lost 3 bases, with 11 bases between them. CDR3 size: 13 residues. CDR1 GTSNPN and CDR2 SVGIG come from the germline V gene (reference sequence). The CDR3 is CAWSMEINYEQYF. The CDR3 DNA is TGTGCCTGGAGTATGGAGATTAACTACGAGCAGTACTTC.

V and J are TRBV6-5 and TRBJ2-2; D might be TRBD1 (5 bases). The CDR3 extends over 15 amino acids. Germline V gene lookup returns CDR1 MNHEY and CDR2 SVGAGI. V lost 2 bases and J lost 7, with 14 bases in between. CDR3 DNA sequence: TGTGCCAGCAGTTACCAGTCAGGGTCTGACGGGGAGCTGTTTTTT. The encoded protein is CASSYQSGSDGELFF.

The chain recombines TRBV6-5 with TRBJ1-4, with 7 bases fitting TRBD1. V was pared by 10 bases and J by 3 bases, with 8 bases of the junction left unmatched. This CDR3 has 14 residues. Germline V gene data show CDR1 as MNHEY and CDR2 as SVGAGI. The CDR3 region is CATSWDSPNEKLFF. The CDR3 DNA sequence: TGTGCCACCAGCTGGGACAGCCCTAATGAAAAACTGTTTTTT.